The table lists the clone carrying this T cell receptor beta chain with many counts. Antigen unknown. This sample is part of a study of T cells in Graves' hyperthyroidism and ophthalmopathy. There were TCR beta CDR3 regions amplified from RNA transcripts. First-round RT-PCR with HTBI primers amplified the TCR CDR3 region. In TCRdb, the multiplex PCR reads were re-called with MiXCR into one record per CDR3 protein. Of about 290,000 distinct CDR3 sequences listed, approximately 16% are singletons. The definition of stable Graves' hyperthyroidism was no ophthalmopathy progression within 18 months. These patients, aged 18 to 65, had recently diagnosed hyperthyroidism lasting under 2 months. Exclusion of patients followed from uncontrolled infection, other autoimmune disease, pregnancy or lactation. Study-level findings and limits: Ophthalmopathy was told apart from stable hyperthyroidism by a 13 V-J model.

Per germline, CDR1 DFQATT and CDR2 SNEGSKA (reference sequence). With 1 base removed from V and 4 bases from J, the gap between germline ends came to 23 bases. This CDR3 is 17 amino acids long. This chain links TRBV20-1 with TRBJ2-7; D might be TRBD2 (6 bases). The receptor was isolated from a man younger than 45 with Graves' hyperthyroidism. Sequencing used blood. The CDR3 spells CSARGRVERRNKYEQYF. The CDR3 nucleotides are TGCAGTGCTAGAGGGAGGGTGGAGCGACGGAATAAATACGAGCAGTACTTC.